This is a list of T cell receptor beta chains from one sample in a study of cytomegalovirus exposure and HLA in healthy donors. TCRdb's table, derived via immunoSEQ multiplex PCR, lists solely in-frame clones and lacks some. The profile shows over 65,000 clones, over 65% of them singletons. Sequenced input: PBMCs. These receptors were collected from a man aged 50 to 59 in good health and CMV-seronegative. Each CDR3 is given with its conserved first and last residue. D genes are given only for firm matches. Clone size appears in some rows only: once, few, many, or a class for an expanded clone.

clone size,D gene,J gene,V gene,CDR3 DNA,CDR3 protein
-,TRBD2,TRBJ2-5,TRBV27,TGTGCCAGCAGGCAGACCTTAGCGGGGGCGAACCAAGAGACCCAGTACTTC,CASRQTLAGANQETQYF
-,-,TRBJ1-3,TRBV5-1,TGCGCCAGCAGCTTGCAGGGGCCCGGAAACACCATATATTTT,CASSLQGPGNTIYF
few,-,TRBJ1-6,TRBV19,TGTGCCAGTAGAGGGGTAAGGAGTTCACCCCTCCACTTT,CASRGVRSSPLHF
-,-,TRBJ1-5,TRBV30,TGTGCCTGGAGTGTTGGGGGGGCACAGTTCAATCAGCCCCAGCATTTT,CAWSVGGAQFNQPQHF
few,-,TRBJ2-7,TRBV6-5,TGTGCCAGCAGTCCGACGGACGGAGGTTACGAGCAGTACTTC,CASSPTDGGYEQYF
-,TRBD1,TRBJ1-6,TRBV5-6,TGTGCCAGCACCTTAACCGGGACAGTGGGGTCACCCCTCCACTTT,CASTLTGTVGSPLHF
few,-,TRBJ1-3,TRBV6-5,TGTGCCAGCAGTTACGACACAAGCTCTGGAAACACCATATATTTT,CASSYDTSSGNTIYF
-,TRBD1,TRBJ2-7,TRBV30,TGTGCCTGGAGTGGATCGCTCCGGACAGGGGTAACCTACGAGCAGTACTTC,CAWSGSLRTGVTYEQYF
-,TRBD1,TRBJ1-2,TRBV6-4,TGTGCCAGCAGGGCTGGACAGGGGAGCTATGGCTACACCTTC,CASRAGQGSYGYTF
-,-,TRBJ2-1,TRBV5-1,TGCGCCAGCAGCCAGGGGGGCAATAAGGGGCGGGACAATGAGCAGTTCTTC,CASSQGGNKGRDNEQFF
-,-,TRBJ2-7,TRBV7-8,TGTGCCAGCAGCTCGGCAGGGGACACCTACGAGCAGTACTTC,CASSSAGDTYEQYF
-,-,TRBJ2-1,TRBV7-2,TGTGCCAGCAGCCAACTAGGGCACTCCTACAATGAGCAGTTCTTC,CASSQLGHSYNEQFF
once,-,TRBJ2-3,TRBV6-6,TGTGCCAGCAGCCAAGGGGCTCACCTTGGGGAAGATACGCAGTATTTT,CASSQGAHLGEDTQYF
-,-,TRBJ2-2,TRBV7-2,TGTGCCAGCAGCTTAGAATCGTCGGGCGGGGAGCTGTTTTTT,CASSLESSGGELFF
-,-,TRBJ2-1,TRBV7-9,TGTGCCAGCAGCTTACCAGGTAACAATGAGCAGTTCTTC,CASSLPGNNEQFF
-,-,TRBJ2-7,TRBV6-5,TGTGCCAGCGTATTACAGGTCTACGAGCAGTACTTC,CASVLQVYEQYF
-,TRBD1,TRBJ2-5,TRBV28,TGTGCCAGCATGGGGGCCGGCAGGGGGCTTAGTGAGACCCAGTACTTC,CASMGAGRGLSETQYF
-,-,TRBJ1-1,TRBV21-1,TGTGCCAGCAGCAAAGGGAACAGTGAGTACACTGAAGCTTTCTTT,CASSKGNSEYTEAFF
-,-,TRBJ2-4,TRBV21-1,TGTGCCAGCTTGGGGGCGGGGGTCTCACTAGCCAAAAACATTCAGTACTTC,CASLGAGVSLAKNIQYF
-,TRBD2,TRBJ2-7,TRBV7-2,TGTGCCAGCAGCCCCCAAAGCGGGGGTCCTCTCGAGCAGTACTTC,CASSPQSGGPLEQYF
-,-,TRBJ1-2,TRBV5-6,TGTGCCAGCAGCTCGGGGACTGGCGGCTATGGCTACACCTTC,CASSSGTGGYGYTF
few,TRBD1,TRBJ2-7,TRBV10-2,TGCGCCAGCAGAACAGGGGGCGGGAAGCAGTACTTC,CASRTGGGKQYF
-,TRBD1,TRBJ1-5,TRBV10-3,TGTGCCATCAGTGAGTCGGGGGACAGGGGGGACATCACAAATCAGCCCCAGCATTTT,CAISESGDRGDITNQPQHF
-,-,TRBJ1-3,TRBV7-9,TGTTCCAGCAGCTTAGCATCAGGTCTGGATTTT,CSSSLASGLDF
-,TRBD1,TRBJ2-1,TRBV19,TGTGCCAGTAGTATAGGTCCAGGGGGCTACAATGAGCAGTTCTTC,CASSIGPGGYNEQFF
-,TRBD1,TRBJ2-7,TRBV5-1,TGCGCCAGCAGCTGGGACAGGACCTACGAGCAGTACTTC,CASSWDRTYEQYF
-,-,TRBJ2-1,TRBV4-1,TGCGCCAGCAGCCACCTGACAGGCTCCTACAATGAGCAGTTCTTC,CASSHLTGSYNEQFF
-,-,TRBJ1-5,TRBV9,TGTGCCAGCAGCGTAGGTGAAGGGGGGGCCAATCAGCCCCAGCATTTT,CASSVGEGGANQPQHF
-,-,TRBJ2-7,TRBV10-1,TGCGCCAGCAGTGAGTCGGTCGGGATCTCCTACGAGCAGTACTTC,CASSESVGISYEQYF
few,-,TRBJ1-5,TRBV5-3,TGTGCCAGAACCCTTCCAGGGCCCCAGCCCCAGCATTTT,CARTLPGPQPQHF
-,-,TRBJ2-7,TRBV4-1,TGCGCCAGCAGCCCCAAGGGCGGGTACGAGCAGTACTTC,CASSPKGGYEQYF
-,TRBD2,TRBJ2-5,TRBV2,TGTGCCAGCAGGGGAGCGGGATCCCAAGAGACCCAGTACTTC,CASRGAGSQETQYF
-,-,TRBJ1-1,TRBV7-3,TGTGCCAGCAGCTTAACATCAGGGAACCCTGAAGCTTTCTTT,CASSLTSGNPEAFF
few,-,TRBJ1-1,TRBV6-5,TGTGCCAGCACCCAAGGGGGGAACACTGAAGCTTTCTTT,CASTQGGNTEAFF
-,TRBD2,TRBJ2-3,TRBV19,TGTGCCAGTAGTATGGAGACATTCGGGGGGACAGATACGCAGTATTTT,CASSMETFGGTDTQYF
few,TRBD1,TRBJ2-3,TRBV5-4,TGTGCCAGCAGCTCGGGACAGGGCTCAGATACGCAGTATTTT,CASSSGQGSDTQYF
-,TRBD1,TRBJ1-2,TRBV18,TGTGCCAGCTCACCATCCTCGGGACAGGGTTATGGCTACACCTTC,CASSPSSGQGYGYTF
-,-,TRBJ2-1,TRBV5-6,TGTGCCAGCAGGTCGGGACTGTACAATGAGCAGTTCTTC,CASRSGLYNEQFF
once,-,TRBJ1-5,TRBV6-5,TGTGCCAGCAGTTACTCAGTCCAGAAACGGCCCCAGCATTTT,CASSYSVQKRPQHF
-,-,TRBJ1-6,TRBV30,TGTGCCCAGGCGCAGGGAGGAAATTCACCCCTCCACTTT,CAQAQGGNSPLHF
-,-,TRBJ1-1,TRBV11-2,TGTGCCAGCAGTAAGACCGGGTGGGAAGCTTTCTTT,CASSKTGWEAFF
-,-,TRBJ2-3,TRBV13,TGTGCCAGCAGCAATATTGGCCTCTCCCCCCCAGATACGCAGTATTTT,CASSNIGLSPPDTQYF
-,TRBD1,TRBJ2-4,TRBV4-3,TGCGCCAGCAGCCTAGGACAGGGGGGAGCCAAAAACATTCAGTACTTC,CASSLGQGGAKNIQYF
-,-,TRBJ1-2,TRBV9,TGTGCCAGCAGCGTACGGCTTCGTCAGGATGGCTACACCTTC,CASSVRLRQDGYTF
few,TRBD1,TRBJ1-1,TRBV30,TGTGCCTGGGGACAGGGTACTGAAGCTTTCTTT,CAWGQGTEAFF
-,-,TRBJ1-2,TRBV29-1,TGCAGCGTTGAACCTCGCTATGGCTACACCTTC,CSVEPRYGYTF
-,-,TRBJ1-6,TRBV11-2,TGTGCCAGCAGAGGACACAGGGACGCCAATTCACCCCTCCACTTT,CASRGHRDANSPLHF
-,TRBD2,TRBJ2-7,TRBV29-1,TGCAGCGTCGGGACTAGCGAATGGGGGGAGCAGTACTTC,CSVGTSEWGEQYF
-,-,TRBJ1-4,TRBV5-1,TGCGCCAGCAGCCCCCTACCAGGAAGCGAAAAACTGTTTTTT,CASSPLPGSEKLFF
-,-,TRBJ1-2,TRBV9,TGTGCCAGCAGCGTAGTAGGGGGAGAAGGGGGTTATGGCTACACCTTC,CASSVVGGEGGYGYTF
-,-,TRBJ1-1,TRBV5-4,TGTGCCAGCAGCTTGGCCGCGACAGGAGGAACTGAAGCTTTCTTT,CASSLAATGGTEAFF
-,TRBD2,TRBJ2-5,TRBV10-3,TGTGCCATCAGTTCGACTAGCGCCAACGCTCGGGAGACCCAGTACTTC,CAISSTSANARETQYF